This note documents a single TCR beta chain sequence. cDNA libraries of TCR beta carried unique molecular identifiers. TCRdb analysed the PCR reads with MiXCR anew, one entry per CDR3 protein. The data hold 750,000 to 950,000 distinct CDR3 sequences, with roughly 50% observed a single time. These data originate in a study of post-analysis software for immune sequencing data. This sequence originates from a girl between 10 and 17 years old with multiple sclerosis. Material: blood.

The chain's CDR3 is CASSSTREPGREQYF. DNA for the CDR3: TGCGCCAGCAGCTCTACCCGGGAGCCGGGTCGGGAGCAGTACTTC. V is TRBV5-1 and J is TRBJ2-7, with D maybe TRBD2 (6 bases). The CDR3 totals 15 residues. V shed 3 bases and J shed 7 bases, with 20 bases lying between them. Germline CDR1 and CDR2: SGHRS and YFSETQ.